Shown below are 22 T cell receptor beta chains from a single sample sequenced in a study of T cell responses to AZD1222 COVID-19 vaccine. Data came from immunoSEQ multiplex PCR; TCRdb stores just in-frame clones and leaves some out. The top ten hold about 8.5% of the sample, which has about 120,000 clones, roughly 88% seen once. Material: peripheral blood, obtained on day 0 of AZD1222 vaccination. The origin of the receptors is an adult in good health.

The chain carries TRBV12-5 and TRBJ2-7; no definite D call. Looked up from germline, CDR1 is LGHNT and CDR2 is FRNRAP. The CDR3 sequence is 14 residues long. V was cut by 4 bases and J by 7 bases, with 17 bases left in between. The CDR3 region is CASGSAYLPIEQYF. The CDR3 nucleotides read TGTGCTAGTGGTTCCGCATACCTCCCAATAGAGCAGTACTTC.

This clone was picked up one time. The rearrangement uses TRBV14 and TRBJ2-1; D unresolved. Germline V gene lookup returns CDR1 SGHDN and CDR2 FVKESK. The CDR3 contains 15 residues. Trimming took off 0 bases at V and 2 bases at J, with 8 bases between the two ends. The CDR3 loop is CASSQESLTYNEQFF. In DNA, the CDR3 is TGTGCCAGCAGCCAAGAGTCTTTAACCTACAATGAGCAGTTCTTC.

This clone was seen a handful of times. The gene calls are TRBV27 and TRBJ1-1, with TRBD1 as a possible D gene (6 bases). V shed 7 bases and J shed 8 bases, with 14 bases lying between them. This CDR3 spans 12 amino acids. The germline CDR1 and CDR2 sequences are MNHEY and SMNVEV (reference sequence). The CDR3 bases are TGTGCCAGCACATCCAGGGGATTAGAAGCTTTCTTT. Protein: CASTSRGLEAFF.

The chain joins TRBV9 to TRBJ2-6, with D perhaps given as TRBD1 or TRBD2 (6 bases each). V gave up 2 bases and J gave up 0 bases, with 21 bases separating them. CDR1 is SGDLS, CDR2 YYNGEE, per germline. CDR3 size: 20 residues. The CDR3 reads CASSVRRGMGRGSGANVLTF. The CDR3 region has the DNA TGTGCCAGCAGCGTCCGACGCGGGATGGGCAGGGGCTCTGGGGCCAACGTCCTGACTTTC.

The chain has TRBV10-3 and TRBJ2-6, with a possible D match to TRBD1 (6 bases). CDR1 is ENHRY, CDR2 SYGVKD, per germline. Trimming removed 0 bases from V and 4 bases from J, with 10 bases in between. The CDR3 loop spans 16 amino acids. CDR3 region: CAISESPTGGANVLTF. For the CDR3, the DNA is TGTGCCATCAGTGAGTCCCCGACAGGCGGGGCCAACGTCCTGACTTTC.

V gene TRBV3-1 (or the pseudogene TRBV3-2) combines with J gene TRBJ1-3; D unclear. The CDR3 spans 16 residues. Trimming took off 0 bases at V and 0 bases at J, with 9 bases between the two ends. The germline V gene encodes CDR1 LGHDT and CDR2 YNNKEL (reference sequence). CDR3 nucleotides: TGTGCCAGCAGCCAAGAGGCAGTTGGCTCTGGAAACACCATATATTTT. Translating it yields CASSQEAVGSGNTIYF.

About this clone itself: Other nucleotide sequences from this sample produce the same CDR3. CDR3 loop: CASSLEDRGRYGYTF. The CDR3, as DNA: TGTGCCAGCAGCTTAGAAGACAGGGGGCGTTATGGCTACACCTTC. The chain couples TRBV7-9 to TRBJ1-2, with TRBD1 matching over 10 bases. Per the germline V gene, CDR1 is SEHNR and CDR2 is FQNEAQ (reference sequence). After removal of 1 base from V and 5 bases from J, the junction contained 4 bases not matched to a gene. The CDR3 is 15 residues long.

This clone was counted once. The chain's CDR3 is CASSQGTGNQPQHF. DNA for the CDR3: TGTGCCAGCAGCCAAGGAACAGGCAATCAGCCCCAGCATTTT. This chain connects TRBV3-1 (or the pseudogene TRBV3-2) to TRBJ1-5; D uncertain. V lost 1 base, J lost 2 bases, and 6 bases lay in between. In germline, CDR1 is LGHDT, CDR2 YNNKEL (reference sequence). This CDR3 comprises 14 residues.

The V and J genes are TRBV11-2 and TRBJ2-1, with no clear D. The V gene's germline CDR1 is SGHAT and CDR2 FQNNGV. The CDR3 is 14 residues long. The V gene lost 5 bases and the J gene lost 9 bases, with 17 bases spanning the gap. CDR3 nucleotides: TGTGCCAGCAGCGGAAGCCCAACGGGTGGTGAGCAGTTCTTC. Its protein product is CASSGSPTGGEQFF.

The J gene is TRBJ2-7, the V gene TRBV18, with D possibly matching TRBD1 (5 bases). Germline assignment: CDR1 KGHSH and CDR2 LQKENI. V lost 2 bases and J lost 2, with 13 bases in between. The CDR3 length is 15 residues. The CDR3 DNA reads TGTGCCAGCTCACCAGGAACAGGAAAGACCTACGAGCAGTACTTC. It yields the protein CASSPGTGKTYEQYF.

This clone was counted a few times. The V call is TRBV6-5, the J call TRBJ1-3; D not certain. The germline V gene has CDR1 MNHEY and CDR2 SVGAGI. The V gene lost 6 bases and the J gene lost 6 bases, with 9 bases spanning the gap. CDR3 length: 12 amino acids. The chain's CDR3 is CASSPGSNTIYF. For the CDR3, the DNA is TGTGCCAGCAGCCCGGGTTCAAACACCATATATTTT.

The V call is TRBV5-4, the J call TRBJ2-7; a weak D match, TRBD2 (5 bases). Germline V gene data show CDR1 as SGHNT and CDR2 as YYREEE (reference sequence). The CDR3 consists of 14 residues. The ends were cut back, 3 bases at V and 2 bases at J, with 12 bases in the middle. The CDR3 protein is CASSSAGITYEQYF. The CDR3 DNA follows: TGTGCCAGCAGCTCGGCGGGTATAACCTACGAGCAGTACTTC. Variable domain in full (rest from reference TRBV5-4 and TRBJ2-7): ETGVTQSPTHLIKTRGQQVTLRCSSQSGHNTVSWYQQALGQGPQFIFQYYREEENGRGNFPPRFSGLQFPNYSSELNVNALELDDSALYLCASSSAGITYEQYFGPGTRLTVT.

This rearrangement joins TRBV3-1 (or the pseudogene TRBV3-2) to TRBJ1-5; no clear D gene. CDR1 is LGHDT and CDR2 is YNNKEL in the germline V gene (reference sequence). This CDR3 contains 12 residues. Trimming removed 1 base from V and 7 bases from J, with 5 bases in between. The CDR3 sequence is CASSQVGQPQHF. In nucleotides, the CDR3 is TGTGCCAGCAGCCAAGTAGGACAGCCCCAGCATTTT.

The CDR3 nucleotides are TGCGCCAGCAGCGTGATATCAGGGTCAGATACGCAGTATTTT. This sequence encodes CASSVISGSDTQYF. The chain recombines TRBV5-1 with TRBJ2-3, with D maybe TRBD1 (5 bases). The CDR3 is 14 residues long. Germline-derived CDR1 and CDR2 are SGHRS and YFSETQ. The V end lost 4 bases, the J end lost 4 bases, and 13 bases lay between the germline ends.

V usage is TRBV7-3 and J usage is TRBJ2-5, with 9 bases lining up with TRBD1. CDR1 is SGHTA and CDR2 is FQGTGA in the germline V gene. Germline trimming cut 5 bases from V and 4 bases from J; bases unmatched to any gene: 2. The CDR3 length is 13 residues. CDR3 in DNA: TGTGCCAGCAGCCCGACAGGGGGAGAGACCCAGTACTTC. This sequence encodes CASSPTGGETQYF.

The chain combines TRBV6-5 with TRBJ1-5; unclear D gene. Germline values: CDR1 MNHEY, CDR2 SVGAGI. The V gene lost 11 bases and the J gene lost 0 bases, with 11 bases spanning the gap. The CDR3 is 13 residues long. CDR3: CAALRNSNQPQHF. The CDR3 DNA reads as TGTGCCGCACTCAGGAATAGCAATCAGCCCCAGCATTTT.

This clone was seen only once. This rearrangement joins TRBV6-2 or TRBV6-3 to TRBJ1-1, with D unresolved. The CDR3 is 14 amino acids. The V end lost 3 bases, the J end lost 0 bases, and 8 bases lay between the germline ends. Germline V gene lookup returns CDR1 MNHEY and CDR2 SVGEGT. The CDR3 here is CASSYGIMNTEAFF. Written as DNA, the CDR3 is TGTGCCAGCAGTTATGGTATCATGAACACTGAAGCTTTCTTT.

The gene calls are TRBV6-6 and TRBJ1-1, with a weak D call TRBD1 (5 bases). V was clipped by 4 bases and J by 6 bases, with 15 bases between them. Germline CDR1 is MNHNY and CDR2 is SVGAGI (reference sequence). The CDR3 sequence is 14 residues long. The CDR3 region is CASSFDSLDAEAFF. DNA for the CDR3: TGTGCCAGCAGTTTCGACAGTCTTGACGCTGAAGCTTTCTTT.

The rearrangement uses TRBV5-6 and TRBJ2-7; no reliable D call. V was shortened by 2 bases and J by 4 bases, with 10 bases between the two germline ends. This CDR3 comprises 13 residues. Germline CDR1 reads SGHDT; CDR2 reads YYEEEE. The CDR3 protein is CASSFGRSYEQYF. Written as DNA, the CDR3 is TGTGCCAGCAGCTTCGGCAGGTCATACGAGCAGTACTTC.

The DNA for the CDR3 is TGTGCCAGCTCCCCTACTGGGGAGACCCAGTACTTC. Encoded protein: CASSPTGETQYF. The genes are TRBV18 and TRBJ2-5, with unresolved D. From germline, CDR1 is KGHSH and CDR2 LQKENI. The CDR3 sequence is 12 residues long. Trimming took 6 bases from V and 5 from J, leaving 10 bases between them. Using reference TRBV18 and TRBJ2-5 for the parts outside the CDR3, the full variable domain is NAGVMQNPRHLVRRRGQEARLRCSPMKGHSHVYWYRQLPEEGLKFMVYLQKENIIDESGMPKERFSAEFPKEGPSILRIQQVVRGDSAAYFCASSPTGETQYFGPGTRLLVL.

The chain combines TRBV19 with TRBJ1-5, with D tentatively TRBD1 (6 bases). CDR3 length: 13 residues. V lost 5 bases to trimming and J lost 3 bases, with 8 bases between them. CDR1 and CDR2 (germline): LNHDA, SQIVND (reference sequence). In nucleotides, the CDR3 is TGTGCCAGTAGTGGGGGCCCCAATCAGCCCCAGCATTTT. This translates into CASSGGPNQPQHF.

The sample holds a few counts of this clone. This rearrangement joins TRBV3-1 (or the pseudogene TRBV3-2) to TRBJ2-3, with 9 positions matching TRBD2. Losses at the gene ends were 1 base for V and 0 bases for J; bases not matched to a gene: 5. The CDR3 totals 17 residues. Germline V gene lookup returns CDR1 LGHDT and CDR2 YNNKEL (reference sequence). Written as DNA, the CDR3 is TGTGCCAGCAGCCAAGTAACCGGGACTAGCAGCACAGATACGCAGTATTTT. Protein product: CASSQVTGTSSTDTQYF.